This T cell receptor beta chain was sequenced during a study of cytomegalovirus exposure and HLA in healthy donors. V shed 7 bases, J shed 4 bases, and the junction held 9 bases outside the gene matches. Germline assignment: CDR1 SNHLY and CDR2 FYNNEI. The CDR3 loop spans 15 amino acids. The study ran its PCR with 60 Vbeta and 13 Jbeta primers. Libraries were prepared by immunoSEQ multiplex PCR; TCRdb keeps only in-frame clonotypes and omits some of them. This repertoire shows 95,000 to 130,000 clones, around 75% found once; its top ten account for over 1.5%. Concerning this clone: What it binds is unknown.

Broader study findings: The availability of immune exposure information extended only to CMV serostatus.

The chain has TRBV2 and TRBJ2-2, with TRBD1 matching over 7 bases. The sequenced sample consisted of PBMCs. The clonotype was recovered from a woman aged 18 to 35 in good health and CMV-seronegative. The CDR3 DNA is TGTGCCAGCACTGGTCAGGGGGTAGGCACCGGGGAGCTGTTTTTT. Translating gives CASTGQGVGTGELFF.